Given below is one T cell receptor (beta chain) in context. Enrollees, about 18 to 95 years old, lived in approximately 25 US areas. Cohorts were assigned according to the clinical history that participants reported. Profiling relied on immunoSEQ multiplex PCR, and the TCRdb table lists in-frame clones only, not all of them. The sample contains 380,000 or so clones, roughly 90% of which appear only once. This CDR3 contains 16 residues. The germline gives CDR1 MGHRA, CDR2 YSYEKL. V lost 3 bases, J lost 9 bases, and 7 bases stayed unmatched. The data are from a study of blood T cell repertoires in COVID-19. Study as a whole: COVID-19 samples, acute and convalescent, were from the United States, Italy and Spain.

The V and J genes are TRBV4-1 and TRBJ1-6; 11 nucleotides match TRBD1. Input material: PBMCs or T cells enriched from blood (not recorded which). The receptor comes from a woman aged 25 to 39 with acute COVID-19. The CDR3 is CASSQYGTGGLSPLHF. The CDR3 DNA reads as TGCGCCAGCAGCCAGTACGGGACAGGGGGTCTTTCACCCCTCCACTTT.